Listed below are T cell receptor beta chains from one sample, sequenced in a study of blood T cell repertoires in COVID-19. Here immunoSEQ multiplex PCR was the method, and the copy in TCRdb shows in-frame clones only, minus some. The table shows 200,000 to 300,000 clones, with roughly 81% occurring only once. Material for sequencing was peripheral blood. Receptors originate from a woman of 80 years or more with COVID-19, enrolled during active disease. The CDR3 runs from the conserved cysteine through the conserved F or W. A D gene is named only where the DNA matches it firmly. The size of a clone is reported for some rows only, either as once, few or many, or as a class for expanded clones.

j_gene | d_gene | abundance | v_gene | CDR3aa | CDR3nt
TRBJ1-5 | - | - | TRBV19 | CASSWLNSNQPQHF | TGTGCCAGTAGTTGGCTGAATAGCAATCAGCCCCAGCATTTT
TRBJ1-1 | - | - | TRBV27 | CASSWTQNTEAFF | TGTGCCAGCAGTTGGACACAGAACACTGAAGCTTTCTTT
TRBJ2-1 | TRBD2 | many | TRBV10-3 | CAISESSGWSSGGDSEQFF | TGTGCCATCAGTGAGTCATCCGGGTGGTCTAGCGGGGGGGATTCTGAGCAGTTCTTC
TRBJ1-4 | TRBD1 | - | TRBV3-1/TRBV3-2 | CASSQDRGTVNEKLFF | TGTGCCAGCAGCCAAGATCGTGGGACAGTGAATGAAAAACTGTTTTTT
TRBJ1-2 | - | once | TRBV6-5 | CARTGNYGYTF | TGTGCCAGAACAGGGAACTATGGCTACACCTTC
TRBJ2-1 | TRBD1 | - | TRBV19 | CASSMGDRYNEQFF | TGTGCCAGTAGTATGGGGGACAGATACAATGAGCAGTTCTTC
TRBJ1-2 | - | few | TRBV5-1 | CASSSTERHGYTF | TGCGCCAGCAGTTCGACAGAAAGGCATGGCTACACCTTC
TRBJ2-1 | - | - | TRBV7-6 | CASSPNYEQFF | TGTGCCAGCAGCCCCAATTATGAGCAGTTCTTC
TRBJ1-6 | TRBD1 | - | TRBV28 | CASGTGNSPLHF | TGTGCCAGCGGGACAGGGAATTCACCCCTCCACTTT
TRBJ1-5 | - | few | TRBV5-6 | CASSFGLSPEQPQHF | TGTGCCAGCAGCTTTGGCCTGTCCCCGGAGCAGCCCCAGCATTTT
TRBJ2-3 | - | - | TRBV27 | CASNERGTDTQYF | TGTGCCAGCAATGAGCGGGGCACAGATACGCAGTATTTT
TRBJ1-2 | - | few | TRBV5-1 | CASSLNTGTALNYGYTF | TGCGCCAGCAGCTTGAATACTGGGACTGCCCTTAACTATGGCTACACCTTC
TRBJ2-1 | - | - | TRBV2 | CASRPDRSYNEQFF | TGTGCCAGCAGGCCGGACAGATCCTACAATGAGCAGTTCTTC
TRBJ1-1 | - | once | TRBV5-1 | CASSLDRNTEAFF | TGCGCCAGCAGCTTGGACAGGAACACTGAAGCTTTCTTT
TRBJ1-5 | - | - | TRBV27 | CASPNQPQHF | TGTGCCAGCCCTAATCAGCCCCAGCATTTT
TRBJ2-6 | TRBD1 | - | TRBV6-6 | CASSRDRGLSGANVLTF | TGTGCCAGCAGTCGGGACAGGGGCCTCTCTGGGGCCAACGTCCTGACTTTC
TRBJ2-2 | TRBD1 | - | TRBV2 | CASSLDRGGTGELFF | TGTGCCAGCAGTCTCGACAGGGGTGGGACCGGGGAGCTGTTTTTT
TRBJ1-2 | - | - | TRBV5-1 | CASSLVQGSFGYTF | TGCGCCAGCAGCTTGGTGCAGGGTTCCTTTGGCTACACCTTC
TRBJ1-2 | - | - | TRBV9 | CASSVDSSVDNYGYTF | TGTGCCAGCAGCGTTGACAGCTCAGTTGATAACTATGGCTACACCTTC
TRBJ2-1 | TRBD2 | - | TRBV3-1/TRBV3-2 | CASRVAGASYNEQFF | TGTGCCAGCAGGGTAGCGGGGGCCTCCTACAATGAGCAGTTCTTC
TRBJ1-2 | - | - | TRBV18 | CASSLLQDYNYGYTF | TGTGCCAGCTCACTGTTACAGGACTATAACTATGGCTACACCTTC
TRBJ2-2 | TRBD2 | - | TRBV30 | CAWTSGGRELFF | TGTGCCTGGACTAGCGGGGGGAGGGAGCTGTTTTTT
TRBJ2-4 | - | - | TRBV10-3 | CAISESTLQGVGNIQYF | TGTGCCATCAGTGAGTCGACCCTCCAAGGGGTTGGTAACATTCAGTACTTC
TRBJ1-1 | TRBD1 | - | TRBV3-1/TRBV3-2 | CASRKQGTSSEAFF | TGTGCCAGCAGAAAACAGGGGACATCATCTGAAGCTTTCTTT
TRBJ2-2 | - | - | TRBV7-7 | CASSPTVTGELFF | TGTGCTAGCAGCCCGACAGTGACCGGGGAGCTGTTTTTT
TRBJ2-5 | - | - | TRBV24-1 | CATSATSMETQYF | TGTGCCACCAGTGCGACTAGTATGGAGACCCAGTACTTC
TRBJ1-5 | - | - | TRBV7-5 | CARSLVICGAGNQPQHF | TGTGCCAGAAGCTTAGTAATTTGTGGGGCCGGCAATCAGCCCCAGCATTTT
TRBJ1-1 | TRBD1 | - | TRBV29-1 | CSVRQGGTEAFF | TGCAGCGTCCGACAGGGGGGCACTGAAGCTTTCTTT
TRBJ2-3 | TRBD1 | - | TRBV5-5 | CASERWTGVKGDTQYF | TGTGCCAGCGAGCGGTGGACAGGGGTGAAAGGAGATACGCAGTATTTT
TRBJ2-3 | - | - | TRBV5-6 | CASSLGAGLRTDTQYF | TGTGCCAGCAGCTTGGGGGCGGGACTCCGCACAGATACGCAGTATTTT
TRBJ1-2 | TRBD1 | - | TRBV19 | CASSIQGQATGYTF | TGTGCCAGTAGTATCCAAGGACAGGCTACTGGCTACACCTTC
TRBJ2-3 | TRBD2 | - | TRBV24-1 | CATQDAGLAGGPSDTQYF | TGTGCCACCCAGGACGCGGGACTAGCGGGAGGGCCCTCAGATACGCAGTATTTT
TRBJ1-3 | - | - | TRBV7-9 | CASTPVVNTIYF | TGTGCCAGCACCCCCGTTGTAAACACCATATATTTT
TRBJ1-5 | - | - | TRBV10-3 | CASGIEGNQPQHF | TGTGCCAGCGGAATAGAAGGCAATCAGCCCCAGCATTTT
TRBJ1-1 | TRBD1 | once | TRBV6-5 | CASSKPGGTEAFF | TGTGCCAGCAGTAAACCAGGGGGCACTGAAGCTTTCTTT
TRBJ1-2 | - | - | TRBV30 | CASPTADNYGYTF | TGTGCCTCACCGACTGCAGATAACTATGGCTACACCTTC
TRBJ1-2 | TRBD1 | - | TRBV6-6 | CASRGTGAYGYTF | TGTGCCAGCAGGGGGACAGGGGCGTATGGCTACACCTTC
TRBJ1-2 | - | few | TRBV5-4 | CASSPDSRYGYTF | TGTGCCAGCAGCCCGGACAGCCGCTATGGCTACACCTTC
TRBJ1-1 | - | - | TRBV6-5 | CASSRVLNTEAFF | TGTGCCAGCAGTCGGGTACTGAACACTGAAGCTTTCTTT
TRBJ1-2 | - | - | TRBV5-4 | CASSLQGVYGYTF | TGTGCCAGCTCCCTACAGGGAGTGTATGGCTACACCTTC
TRBJ1-2 | TRBD1 | few | TRBV5-1 | CASSYGQGADGYTF | TGCGCCAGCAGCTACGGTCAGGGGGCGGATGGCTACACCTTC
TRBJ1-4 | - | - | TRBV18 | CASSSTATNEKLFF | TGTGCCAGCTCCTCGACAGCAACTAATGAAAAACTGTTTTTT
TRBJ1-4 | TRBD1 | once | TRBV2 | CASLDRGATNEKLFF | TGTGCCAGCTTGGACAGGGGAGCAACTAATGAAAAACTGTTTTTT
TRBJ1-1 | - | - | TRBV2 | CASSDEGNTEAFF | TGTGCCAGCAGTGACGAGGGGAACACTGAAGCTTTCTTT
TRBJ2-2 | - | - | TRBV9 | CASSVTGSVTGELFF | TGTGCCAGCAGCGTTACAGGATCGGTCACCGGGGAGCTGTTTTTT
TRBJ1-1 | - | once | TRBV20-1 | CSAGQTEAFF | TGCAGTGCTGGACAGACTGAAGCTTTCTTT
TRBJ2-5 | TRBD2 | - | TRBV29-1 | CSAPGLAGGPQETQYF | TGCAGCGCCCCGGGGCTAGCGGGGGGACCCCAAGAGACCCAGTACTTC
TRBJ2-7 | TRBD1 | - | TRBV7-2 | CASSSTGTGLLYEQYF | TGTGCCAGCAGCTCAACCGGGACAGGGCTACTGTACGAGCAGTACTTC